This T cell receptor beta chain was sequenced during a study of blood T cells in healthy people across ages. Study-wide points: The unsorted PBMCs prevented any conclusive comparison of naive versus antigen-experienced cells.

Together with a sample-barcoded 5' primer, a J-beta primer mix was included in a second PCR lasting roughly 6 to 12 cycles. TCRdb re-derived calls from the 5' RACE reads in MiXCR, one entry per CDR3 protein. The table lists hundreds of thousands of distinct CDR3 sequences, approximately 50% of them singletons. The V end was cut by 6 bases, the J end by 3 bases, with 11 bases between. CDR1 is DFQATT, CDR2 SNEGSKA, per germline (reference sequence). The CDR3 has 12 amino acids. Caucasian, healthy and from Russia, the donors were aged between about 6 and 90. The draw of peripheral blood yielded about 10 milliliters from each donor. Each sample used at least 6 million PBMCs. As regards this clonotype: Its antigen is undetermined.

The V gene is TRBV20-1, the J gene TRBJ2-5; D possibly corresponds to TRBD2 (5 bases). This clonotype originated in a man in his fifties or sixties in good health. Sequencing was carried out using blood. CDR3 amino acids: CSAKDLKETQYF. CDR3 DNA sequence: TGCAGTGCCAAGGACTTGAAAGAGACCCAGTACTTC.